This entry describes one T cell receptor (beta chain). The data were obtained in a study of blood T cell repertoires in COVID-19. Study in general: Spain, Italy and the United States supplied samples that represented acute and convalescent COVID-19.

Per the germline V gene, CDR1 is SNHLY and CDR2 is FYNNEI. V lost 6 bases to trimming and J lost 3 bases; unmatched junction nucleotides: 3. The length of the CDR3 is 14 residues. Profiled with immunoSEQ multiplex PCR; TCRdb holds only in-frame clones, not every one. Among over 150,000 clones, about 88% were seen once, and the ten largest hold about a sixth. The V and J genes are TRBV2 and TRBJ2-3, with TRBD2 identical over 10 bases. The origin of this receptor is a man aged 50 or older with COVID-19, enrolled during active disease. The specimen was peripheral blood. DNA of the CDR3: TGTGCCAGCAGAAGGGGACTAGCGACAGATACGCAGTATTTT. It yields the protein CASRRGLATDTQYF.